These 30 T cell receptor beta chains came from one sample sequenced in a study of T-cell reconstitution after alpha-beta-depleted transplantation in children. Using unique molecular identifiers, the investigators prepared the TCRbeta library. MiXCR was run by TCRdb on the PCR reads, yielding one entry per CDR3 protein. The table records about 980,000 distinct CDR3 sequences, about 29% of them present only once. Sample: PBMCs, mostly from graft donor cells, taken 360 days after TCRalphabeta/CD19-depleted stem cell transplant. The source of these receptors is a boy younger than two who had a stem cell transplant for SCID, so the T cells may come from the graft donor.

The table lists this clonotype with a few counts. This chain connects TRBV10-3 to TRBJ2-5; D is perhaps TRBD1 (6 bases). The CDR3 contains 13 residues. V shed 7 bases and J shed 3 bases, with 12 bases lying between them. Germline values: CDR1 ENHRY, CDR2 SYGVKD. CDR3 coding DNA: TGTGCCATCAACCAACAGGGTGAAGAGACCCAGTACTTC. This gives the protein CAINQQGEETQYF.

The CDR3 is CATTGTGEGTEAFF. The DNA for the CDR3 is TGTGCCACCACCGGGACAGGGGAGGGGACTGAAGCTTTCTTT. V and J are TRBV24-1 and TRBJ1-1; TRBD1 matches 10 bases. Looked up from germline, CDR1 is KGHDR and CDR2 is SFDVKD. The CDR3 loop spans 14 amino acids. V shed 8 bases, J shed 5 bases, and the junction held 7 bases outside the gene matches.

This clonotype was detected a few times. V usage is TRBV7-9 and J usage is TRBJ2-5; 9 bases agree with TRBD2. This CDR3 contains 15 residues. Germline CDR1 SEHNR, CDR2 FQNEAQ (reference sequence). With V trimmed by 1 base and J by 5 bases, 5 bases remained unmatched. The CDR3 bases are TGTGCCAGCAGCTTAGTAAGGACTAGCGACGAGACCCAGTACTTC. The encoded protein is CASSLVRTSDETQYF.

This CDR3 is CASSWTVEGIYNEQFF. CDR3 coding DNA: TGTGCCAGCAGCTGGACAGTTGAAGGAATATACAATGAGCAGTTCTTC. The chain links TRBV7-9 to TRBJ2-1; D perhaps matches TRBD1 (6 bases). Germline values: CDR1 SEHNR, CDR2 FQNEAQ (reference sequence). CDR3 length: 16 amino acids. Trimming cost V 4 bases and J 4 bases, with 17 bases left between them.

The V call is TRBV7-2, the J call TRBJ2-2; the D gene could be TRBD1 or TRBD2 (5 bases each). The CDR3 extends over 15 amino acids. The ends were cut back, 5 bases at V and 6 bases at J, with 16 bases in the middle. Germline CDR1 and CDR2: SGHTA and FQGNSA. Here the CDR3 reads CASSRDRRPSGELFF. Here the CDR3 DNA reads TGTGCCAGCAGCCGGGACCGCCGTCCCTCCGGGGAGCTGTTTTTT. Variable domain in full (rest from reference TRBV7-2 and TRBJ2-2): GAGVSQSPSNKVTEKGKDVELRCDPISGHTALYWYRQSLGQGLEFLIYFQGNSAPDKSGLPSDRFSAERTGGSVSTLTIQRTQQEDSAVYLCASSRDRRPSGELFFGEGSRLTVL.

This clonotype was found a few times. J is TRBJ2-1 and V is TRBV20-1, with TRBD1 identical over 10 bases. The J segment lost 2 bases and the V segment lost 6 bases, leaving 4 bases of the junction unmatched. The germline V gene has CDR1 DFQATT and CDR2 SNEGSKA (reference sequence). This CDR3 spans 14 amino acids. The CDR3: CSAGDRGTYNEQFF. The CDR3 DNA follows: TGCAGTGCAGGGGACAGGGGAACCTACAATGAGCAGTTCTTC.

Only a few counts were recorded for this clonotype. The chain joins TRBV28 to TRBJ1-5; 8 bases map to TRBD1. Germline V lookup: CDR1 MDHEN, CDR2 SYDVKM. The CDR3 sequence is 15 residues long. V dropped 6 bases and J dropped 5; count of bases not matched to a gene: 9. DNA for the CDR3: TGTGCCAGCAGGTGGACAGGGCGGGAGGATCAGCCCCAGCATTTT. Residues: CASRWTGREDQPQHF.

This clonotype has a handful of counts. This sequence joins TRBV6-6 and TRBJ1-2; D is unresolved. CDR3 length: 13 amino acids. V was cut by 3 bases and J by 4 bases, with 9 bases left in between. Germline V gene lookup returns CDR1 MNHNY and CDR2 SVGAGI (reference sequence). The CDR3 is CASSYTEVYGYTF. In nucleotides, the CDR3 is TGTGCCAGCAGTTATACGGAAGTCTATGGCTACACCTTC.

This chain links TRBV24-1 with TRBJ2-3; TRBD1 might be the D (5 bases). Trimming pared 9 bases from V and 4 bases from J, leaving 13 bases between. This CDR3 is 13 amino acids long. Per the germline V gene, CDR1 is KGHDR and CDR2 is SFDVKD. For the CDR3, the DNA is TGTGCCACCGATTCTACCAGGGCAGATACGCAGTATTTT. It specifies CATDSTRADTQYF.

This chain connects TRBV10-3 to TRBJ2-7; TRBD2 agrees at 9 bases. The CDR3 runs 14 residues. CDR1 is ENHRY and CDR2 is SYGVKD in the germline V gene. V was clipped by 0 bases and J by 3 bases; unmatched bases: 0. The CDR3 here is CAISESTSGYEQYF. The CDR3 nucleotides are TGTGCCATCAGTGAGTCGACTAGCGGCTACGAGCAGTACTTC.

CDR3 coding DNA: TGTGCCCGCTTACTCGGGCCACACGAGCAGTACTTC. The encoded protein is CARLLGPHEQYF. The chain recombines TRBV30 with TRBJ2-7; D unclear. V was cut by 8 bases and J by 5 bases, with 16 bases left in between. The CDR3 spans 12 residues. Germline assignment: CDR1 GTSNPN and CDR2 SVGIG (reference sequence).

The CDR3 protein is CASSLGFNYEQYF. CDR3 nucleotide sequence: TGTGCCAGCAGTTTGGGCTTTAACTACGAGCAGTACTTC. The rearrangement joins TRBV28 to TRBJ2-7; D call uncertain. Germline V gene data show CDR1 as MDHEN and CDR2 as SYDVKM. The CDR3 covers 13 residues. Trimming pared 3 bases from V and 3 bases from J, leaving 9 bases between.

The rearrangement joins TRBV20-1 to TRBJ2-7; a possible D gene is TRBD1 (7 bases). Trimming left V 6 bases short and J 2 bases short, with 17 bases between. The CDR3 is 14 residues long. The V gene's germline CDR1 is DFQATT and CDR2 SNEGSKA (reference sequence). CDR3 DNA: TGCAGTGCGGAGGGGGCGGGGTGGACCTACGAGCAGTACTTC. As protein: CSAEGAGWTYEQYF.

The CDR3 reads CASSSASEQFF. Written as DNA, the CDR3 is TGTGCCAGCAGCTCTGCGAGTGAGCAGTTCTTC. This chain joins TRBV3-1 and TRBJ2-1; D remains ambiguous. V was shortened by 5 bases and J by 9 bases, with 8 bases between the two germline ends. This CDR3 is built from 11 residues. Germline V gene lookup returns CDR1 LGHDT and CDR2 YNNKEL (reference sequence).

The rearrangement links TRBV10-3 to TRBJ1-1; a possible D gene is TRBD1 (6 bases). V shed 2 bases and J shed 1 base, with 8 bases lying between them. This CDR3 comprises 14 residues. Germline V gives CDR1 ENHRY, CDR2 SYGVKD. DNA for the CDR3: TGTGCCATCAGTGAGACAGGGTCGAACACTGAAGCTTTCTTT. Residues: CAISETGSNTEAFF.

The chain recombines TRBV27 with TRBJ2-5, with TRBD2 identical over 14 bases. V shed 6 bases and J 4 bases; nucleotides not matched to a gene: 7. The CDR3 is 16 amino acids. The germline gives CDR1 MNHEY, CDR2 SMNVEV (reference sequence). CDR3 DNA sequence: TGTGCCAGCAGCCAGACTAGCGGGGGGGCCTTAGAGACCCAGTACTTC. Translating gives CASSQTSGGALETQYF.

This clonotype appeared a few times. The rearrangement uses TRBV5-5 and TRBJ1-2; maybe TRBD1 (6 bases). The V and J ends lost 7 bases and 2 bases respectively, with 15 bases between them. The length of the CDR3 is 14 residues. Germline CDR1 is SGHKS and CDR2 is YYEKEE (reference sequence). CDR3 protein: CASGTTGTNYGYTF. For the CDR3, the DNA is TGTGCCAGCGGAACGACCGGGACAAACTATGGCTACACCTTC. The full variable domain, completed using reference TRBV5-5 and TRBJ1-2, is DAGVTQSPTHLIKTRGQQVTLRCSPISGHKSVSWYQQVLGQGPQFIFQYYEKEERGRGNFPDRFSARQFPNYSSELNVNALLLGDSALYLCASGTTGTNYGYTFGSGTRLTVV.

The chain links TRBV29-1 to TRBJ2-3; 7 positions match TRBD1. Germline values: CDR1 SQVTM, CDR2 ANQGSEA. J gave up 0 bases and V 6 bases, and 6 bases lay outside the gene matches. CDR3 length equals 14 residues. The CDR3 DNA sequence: TGCAGCGTCCAAAGGGACAGTAGCACAGATACGCAGTATTTT. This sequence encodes CSVQRDSSTDTQYF.

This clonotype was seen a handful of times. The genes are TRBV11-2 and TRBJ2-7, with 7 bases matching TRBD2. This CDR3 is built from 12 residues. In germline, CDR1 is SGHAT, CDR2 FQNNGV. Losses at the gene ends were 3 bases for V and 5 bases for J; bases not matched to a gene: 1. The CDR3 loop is CASSFTSDEQYF. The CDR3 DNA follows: TGTGCCAGCAGCTTTACTAGCGACGAGCAGTACTTC. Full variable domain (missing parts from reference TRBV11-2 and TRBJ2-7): EAGVAQSPRYKIIEKRQSVAFWCNPISGHATLYWYQQILGQGPKLLIQFQNNGVVDDSQLPKDRFSAERLKGVDSTLKIQPAKLEDSAVYLCASSFTSDEQYFGPGTRLTVT.

CDR3 nucleotide sequence: TGTGCCAGCAGTTACGGGACACTTAATCAGCCCCAGCATTTT. Encoded protein: CASSYGTLNQPQHF. The chain is built from TRBV12-3 or TRBV12-4 and TRBJ1-5, with a possible D match to TRBD1 (6 bases). The CDR3 is 14 amino acids. Trimming cost V 4 bases and J 4 bases, with 11 bases left between them.

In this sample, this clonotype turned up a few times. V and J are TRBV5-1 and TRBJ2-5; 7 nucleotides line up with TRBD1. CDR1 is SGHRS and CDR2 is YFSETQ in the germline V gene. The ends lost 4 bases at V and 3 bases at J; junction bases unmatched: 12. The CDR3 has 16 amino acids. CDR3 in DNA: TGCGCCAGCAGCCTCGGGAAGGGGGCAGGAGAAGAGACCCAGTACTTC. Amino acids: CASSLGKGAGEETQYF.

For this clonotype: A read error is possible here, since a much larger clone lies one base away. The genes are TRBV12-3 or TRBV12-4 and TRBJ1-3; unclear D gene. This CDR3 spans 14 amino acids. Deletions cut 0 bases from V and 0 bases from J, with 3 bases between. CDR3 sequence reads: CASSLAVSGNTIYF. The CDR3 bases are TGTGCCAGCAGTTTAGCAGTCTCTGGAAACACCATATATTTT.

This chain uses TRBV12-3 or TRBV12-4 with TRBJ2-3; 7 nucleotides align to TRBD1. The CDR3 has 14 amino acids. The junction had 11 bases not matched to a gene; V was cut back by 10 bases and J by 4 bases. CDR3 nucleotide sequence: TGTGCCATCTCCGGCGACAGGGAAGCAGATACGCAGTATTTT. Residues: CAISGDREADTQYF.

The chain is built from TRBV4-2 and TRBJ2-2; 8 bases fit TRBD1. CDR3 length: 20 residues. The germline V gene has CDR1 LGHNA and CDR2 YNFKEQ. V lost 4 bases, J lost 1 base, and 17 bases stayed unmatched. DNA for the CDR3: TGTGCCAGCAGCCCCCAGGGCGGGACAGGCAGCAAGAAGAACACCGGGGAGCTGTTTTTT. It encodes CASSPQGGTGSKKNTGELFF.

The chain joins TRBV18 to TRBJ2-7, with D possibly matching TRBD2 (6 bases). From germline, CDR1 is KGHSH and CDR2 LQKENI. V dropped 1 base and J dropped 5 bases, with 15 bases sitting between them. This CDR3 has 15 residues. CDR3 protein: CASSPLVGGTHEQYF. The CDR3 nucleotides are TGTGCCAGCTCACCACTGGTGGGGGGAACCCACGAGCAGTACTTC. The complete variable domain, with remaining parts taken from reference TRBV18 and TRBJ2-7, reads NAGVMQNPRHLVRRRGQEARLRCSPMKGHSHVYWYRQLPEEGLKFMVYLQKENIIDESGMPKERFSAEFPKEGPSILRIQQVVRGDSAAYFCASSPLVGGTHEQYFGPGTRLTVT.

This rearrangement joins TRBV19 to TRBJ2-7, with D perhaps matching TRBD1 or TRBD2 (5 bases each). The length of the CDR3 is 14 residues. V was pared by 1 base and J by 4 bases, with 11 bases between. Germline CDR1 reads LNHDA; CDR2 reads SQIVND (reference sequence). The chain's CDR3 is CASSIGGRGYEQYF. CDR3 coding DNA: TGTGCCAGTAGTATAGGGGGACGGGGATACGAGCAGTACTTC. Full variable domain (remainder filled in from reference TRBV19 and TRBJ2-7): DGGITQSPKYLFRKEGQNVTLSCEQNLNHDAMYWYRQDPGQGLRLIYYSQIVNDFQKGDIAEGYSVSREKKESFPLTVTSAQKNPTAFYLCASSIGGRGYEQYFGPGTRLTVT.

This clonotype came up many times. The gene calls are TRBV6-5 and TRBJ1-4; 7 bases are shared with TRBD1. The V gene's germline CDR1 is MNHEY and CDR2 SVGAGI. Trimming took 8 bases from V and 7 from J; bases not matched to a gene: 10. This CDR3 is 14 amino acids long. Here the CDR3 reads CASAIPGQPEKLFF. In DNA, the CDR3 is TGTGCCAGCGCTATACCGGGACAGCCTGAAAAACTGTTTTTT.

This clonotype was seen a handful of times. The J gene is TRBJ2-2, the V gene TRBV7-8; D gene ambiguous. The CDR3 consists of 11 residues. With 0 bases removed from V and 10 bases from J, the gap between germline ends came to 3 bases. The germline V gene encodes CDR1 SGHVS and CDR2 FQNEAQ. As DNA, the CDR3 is TGTGCCAGCAGCTTAGCGGAGGAGCTGTTTTTT. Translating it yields CASSLAEELFF.

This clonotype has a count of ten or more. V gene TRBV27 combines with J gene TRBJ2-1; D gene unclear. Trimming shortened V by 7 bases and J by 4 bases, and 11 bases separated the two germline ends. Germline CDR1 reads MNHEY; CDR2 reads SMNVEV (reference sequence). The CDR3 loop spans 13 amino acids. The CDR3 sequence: CASTSPPYNEQFF. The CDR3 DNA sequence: TGTGCCAGCACTAGTCCCCCTTACAATGAGCAGTTCTTC.

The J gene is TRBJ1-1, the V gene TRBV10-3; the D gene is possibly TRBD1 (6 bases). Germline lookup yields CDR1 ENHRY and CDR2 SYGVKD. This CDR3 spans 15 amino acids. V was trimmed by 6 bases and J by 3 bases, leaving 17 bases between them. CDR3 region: CAIRLRDTGHTEAFF. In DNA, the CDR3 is TGTGCCATCAGGCTTCGGGACACCGGGCACACTGAAGCTTTCTTT.